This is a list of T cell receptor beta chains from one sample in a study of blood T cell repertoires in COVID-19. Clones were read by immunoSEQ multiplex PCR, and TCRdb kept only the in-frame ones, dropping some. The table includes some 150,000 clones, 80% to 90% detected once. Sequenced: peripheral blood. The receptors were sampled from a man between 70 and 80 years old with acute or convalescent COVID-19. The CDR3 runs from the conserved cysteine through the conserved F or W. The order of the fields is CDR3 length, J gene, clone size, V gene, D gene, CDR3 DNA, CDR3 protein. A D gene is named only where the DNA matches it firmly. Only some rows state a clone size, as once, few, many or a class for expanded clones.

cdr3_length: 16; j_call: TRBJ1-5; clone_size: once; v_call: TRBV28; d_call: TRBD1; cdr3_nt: TGTGCCAGCAGACGTACAGGGGGAATCGGCAATCAGCCCCAGCATTTT; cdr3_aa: CASRRTGGIGNQPQHF
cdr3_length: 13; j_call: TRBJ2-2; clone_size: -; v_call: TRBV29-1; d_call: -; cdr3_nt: TGCAGCGTTGACCCAGGGAACACCGGGGAGCTGTTTTTT; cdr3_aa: CSVDPGNTGELFF
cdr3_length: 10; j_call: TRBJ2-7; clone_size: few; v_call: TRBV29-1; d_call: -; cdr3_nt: TGCAGCGTTATGAGCGCCGAGCAGTACTTC; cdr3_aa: CSVMSAEQYF
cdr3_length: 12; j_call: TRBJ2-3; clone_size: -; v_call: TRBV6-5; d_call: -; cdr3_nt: TGTGCCCTTGGGCGATCCACAGATACGCAGTATTTT; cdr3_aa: CALGRSTDTQYF
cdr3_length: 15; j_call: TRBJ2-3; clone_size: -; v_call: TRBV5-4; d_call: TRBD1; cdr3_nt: TGTGCCAGCAGCCCCCGGGACAGGGTGGCAGATACGCAGTATTTT; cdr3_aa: CASSPRDRVADTQYF
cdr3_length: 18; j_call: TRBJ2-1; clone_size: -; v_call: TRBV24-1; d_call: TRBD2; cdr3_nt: TGTGCCACCAGTGACCGACTAGCGGGAGGGCCGAGGAACAATGAGCAGTTCTTC; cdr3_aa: CATSDRLAGGPRNNEQFF
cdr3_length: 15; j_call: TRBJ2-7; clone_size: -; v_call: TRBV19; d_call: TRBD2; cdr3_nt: TGTGCCAGTAGTCTAACTAGCGGCCTATCCTACGAGCAGTACTTC; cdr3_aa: CASSLTSGLSYEQYF
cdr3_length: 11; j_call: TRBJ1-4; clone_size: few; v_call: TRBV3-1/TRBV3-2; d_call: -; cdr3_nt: TGTGCCAGCAGCCAAGATCGGTTCCTGTTTTTT; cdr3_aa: CASSQDRFLFF
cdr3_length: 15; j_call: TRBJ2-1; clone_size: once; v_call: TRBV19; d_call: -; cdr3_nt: TGTGCCAGTGGATCGGGAGACAGGGAATACAATGAGCAGTTCTTC; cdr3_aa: CASGSGDREYNEQFF
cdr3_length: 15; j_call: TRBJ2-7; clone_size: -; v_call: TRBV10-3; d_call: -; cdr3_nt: TGTGCCATCAGTGTAGCCGGGGGTTTTAGGGACGAGCAGTACTTC; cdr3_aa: CAISVAGGFRDEQYF
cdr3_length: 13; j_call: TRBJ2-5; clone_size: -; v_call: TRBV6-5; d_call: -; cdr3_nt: TGTGCCAGCAGCAGAGGACTCGACCTTTCCCAGTACTTC; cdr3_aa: CASSRGLDLSQYF
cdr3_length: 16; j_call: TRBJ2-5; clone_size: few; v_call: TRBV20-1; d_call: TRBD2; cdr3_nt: TGCAGTGCTAGTGTCGTCGGACTAGCGGGAGTAGAGACCCAGTACTTC; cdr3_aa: CSASVVGLAGVETQYF
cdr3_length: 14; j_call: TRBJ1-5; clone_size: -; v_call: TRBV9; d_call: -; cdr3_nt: TGTGCCAGCAGCGTAACGTCAGGGGATCAGCCCCAGCATTTT; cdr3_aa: CASSVTSGDQPQHF
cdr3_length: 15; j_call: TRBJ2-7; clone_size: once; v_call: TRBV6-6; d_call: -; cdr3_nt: TGTGCCAGCAGTTTCCCGGACAGCTATACCTACGAGCAGTACTTC; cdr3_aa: CASSFPDSYTYEQYF
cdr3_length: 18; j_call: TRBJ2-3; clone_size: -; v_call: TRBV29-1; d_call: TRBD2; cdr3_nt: TGCAGCGCCGACCCAGCCCCGGGACTAGCGGGAGGAGGAGATACGCAGTATTTT; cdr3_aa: CSADPAPGLAGGGDTQYF
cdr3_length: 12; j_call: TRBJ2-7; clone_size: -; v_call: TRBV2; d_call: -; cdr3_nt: TGTGCCAGCACGGGGAACGGGAACGAGCAGTACTTC; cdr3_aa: CASTGNGNEQYF
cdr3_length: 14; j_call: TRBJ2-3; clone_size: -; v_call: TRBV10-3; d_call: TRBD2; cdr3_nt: TGTGCCATCAACCAAGCGGGAGGGGGTGATACGCAGTATTTT; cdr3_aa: CAINQAGGGDTQYF
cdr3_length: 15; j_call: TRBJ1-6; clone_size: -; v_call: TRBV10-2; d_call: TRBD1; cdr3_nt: TGCGCCAGCAGACTGACAGGGGACTATAATTCACCCCTCCACTTT; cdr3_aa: CASRLTGDYNSPLHF
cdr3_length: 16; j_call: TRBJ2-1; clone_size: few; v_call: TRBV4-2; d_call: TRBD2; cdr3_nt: TGTGCCAGCAGCCAAGATCTGACTAGCAAAACGAATGAGCAGTTCTTC; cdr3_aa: CASSQDLTSKTNEQFF